This T cell receptor beta chain was sequenced in a study of T cells in Graves' hyperthyroidism and ophthalmopathy. V was cut by 0 bases and J by 1 base, with 6 bases left in between. This CDR3 is 13 amino acids long. Germline V gene lookup returns CDR1 DFQATT and CDR2 SNEGSKA (reference sequence). PBMCs were obtained from about 9.9 ml fresh peripheral blood. There were TCR beta CDR3 regions amplified from RNA transcripts. The study used the HTBI primer set for a first-round RT-PCR of the TCR CDR3. TCRdb independently ran MiXCR on the multiplex PCR reads; one entry per CDR3 protein. The data contain around 210,000 distinct CDR3 sequences, about a sixth of them singletons. In its sample, this clonotype was seen many times.

The source material was blood. The origin of this receptor is a woman between 45 and 65 years old with Graves' hyperthyroidism. This chain uses TRBV20-1 with TRBJ1-1; D might be TRBD1 (6 bases). The chain's CDR3 is CSAREQGNTEAFF. The CDR3 nucleotides read TGCAGTGCTAGAGAACAGGGGAACACTGAAGCTTTCTTT.